The 9 T cell receptor beta chains in this list originate from one sample, sequenced in a study of blood T cells in healthy people across ages. A sample-barcoded 5' primer and a J-beta primer mix were used in a second PCR of roughly 6 to 11 cycles. TCRdb re-derived calls from the 5' RACE reads in MiXCR, one entry per CDR3 protein. The data hold over 950,000 distinct CDR3 sequences, with 51% observed a single time. Material for sequencing was blood. All receptors come from a woman in her sixties or seventies in good health.

The DNA for the CDR3 is TGTGCCTGGACTTCGCGGGGAGGAACTAATGAAAAACTGTTTTTT. As protein: CAWTSRGGTNEKLFF. The chain joins TRBV30 to TRBJ1-4; D is ambiguous. V dropped 4 bases and J dropped 1 base, with 13 bases sitting between them. The CDR3 sequence is 15 residues long. Germline lookup yields CDR1 GTSNPN and CDR2 SVGIG (reference sequence).

The gene calls are TRBV5-1 and TRBJ2-1; no reliable D call. CDR3 length: 12 residues. Germline V gene sequence: CDR1 SGHRS, CDR2 YFSETQ. V was clipped by 4 bases and J by 8 bases, with 10 bases between them. The CDR3 coding sequence is TGCGCCAGCAGCGGGATGCGCGATGAGCAGTTCTTC. Translation: CASSGMRDEQFF.

This clonotype has just a few counts. CDR3 protein: CASSPLTGRGYNEQFF. Here the CDR3 DNA reads TGCGCCAGCAGCCCGCTCACGGGACGAGGGTACAATGAGCAGTTCTTC. The rearrangement uses TRBV4-1 and TRBJ2-1; either TRBD1 or TRBD2 may fit D (5 bases each). Trimming stripped 4 bases from V and 4 bases from J, with 17 bases between. CDR1 is MGHRA, CDR2 YSYEKL, per germline. This CDR3 is 16 amino acids long.

The CDR3 protein is CASSLQYRGSYEQYF. CDR3 sequence (DNA): TGTGCCAGCAGTTTGCAGTACAGGGGGTCCTACGAGCAGTACTTC. This sequence joins TRBV28 and TRBJ2-7, with 8 bases lining up with TRBD1. This CDR3 is 15 amino acids long. V dropped 3 bases and J dropped 1; count of bases not matched to a gene: 5. Germline V gene lookup returns CDR1 MDHEN and CDR2 SYDVKM.

The chain is built from TRBV15 and TRBJ2-5; 11 nucleotides match TRBD2. CDR3 length: 17 amino acids. With 2 bases clipped from V and 0 bases from J, the junction kept 5 bases outside the gene matches. Germline CDR1 reads LNHNV; CDR2 reads YYDKDF (reference sequence). In DNA, the CDR3 is TGTGCCACCAGCAGACGACCTAGCGGGAGGTACCAAGAGACCCAGTACTTC. Translation: CATSRRPSGRYQETQYF.

V and J are TRBV4-1 and TRBJ1-1; D unclear. Trimming shortened V by 2 bases and J by 3 bases, and 7 bases separated the two germline ends. Germline CDR1 is MGHRA and CDR2 is YSYEKL. The CDR3 runs to 13 residues. The CDR3 nucleotides are TGCGCCAGCAGCCAATTTCAGGACACTGAAGCTTTCTTT. It specifies CASSQFQDTEAFF.

This chain links TRBV5-1 with TRBJ2-7; D is possibly TRBD2 (6 bases). V was trimmed by 0 bases and J by 5 bases, leaving 12 bases between them. The CDR3 loop spans 14 amino acids. CDR1 is SGHRS, CDR2 YFSETQ, per germline. CDR3 nucleotide sequence: TGCGCCAGCAGCTTGGATTCGGGAGCGGACGAGCAGTACTTC. Amino acid sequence: CASSLDSGADEQYF.

This clonotype was seen once. The chain joins TRBV2 to TRBJ2-1, with D uncertain. The J call may not be correct, given that the DNA end is closer to TRBJ2-7. CDR1 and CDR2 from the germline V gene are SNHLY and FYNNEI. The CDR3 is made up of 14 amino acids. CDR3 sequence (DNA): TGTGCCAGCAGTGAATCCGACTTCTGGTCCGAGCAGTACTTC. It translates to CASSESDFWSEQYF.

This clonotype has more than one count but fewer than ten. The CDR3 region is CSAKAIYNEQFF. In nucleotides, the CDR3 is TGCAGTGCTAAGGCTATTTACAATGAGCAGTTCTTC. V and J are TRBV20-1 and TRBJ2-1; D ambiguous. V was trimmed by 4 bases and J by 4 bases, leaving 8 bases between them. CDR3 length: 12 residues. The germline CDR1 and CDR2 sequences are DFQATT and SNEGSKA (reference sequence).